One and the same sample provided the 30 T cell receptor beta chains below, sequenced in a study of control samples from healthy donors and cancer patients. Clones were sequenced by immunoSEQ multiplex PCR, and TCRdb holds only the in-frame ones, with some missing. The sample holds 90,000 or so clones, approximately 88% seen once. The specimen sequenced was PBMCs. Receptors were obtained from a man aged 65 to 85 with lung cancer.

The V and J genes are TRBV5-1 and TRBJ1-1; D uncertain. Germline V lookup: CDR1 SGHRS, CDR2 YFSETQ. The CDR3 totals 16 residues. Trimming removed 0 bases from V and 3 bases from J, with 15 bases in between. The CDR3 sequence is CASSLGAGLMDTEAFF. The CDR3 DNA follows: TGCGCCAGCAGCTTGGGGGCAGGACTAATGGACACTGAAGCTTTCTTT.

This chain uses TRBV6-4 with TRBJ2-1; no definite D call. The germline CDR1 and CDR2 sequences are MRHNA and SNTAGT. V lost 6 bases, J lost 9 bases, and 15 bases lay in between. CDR3 length equals 13 residues. CDR3 DNA: TGTGCCAGCAGAAGGACGAACGACGCTGAGCAGTTCTTC. This sequence encodes CASRRTNDAEQFF.

V and J are TRBV13 and TRBJ2-5; D is undetermined. This CDR3 region has 14 residues. Germline lookup yields CDR1 PRHDT and CDR2 FYEKMQ (reference sequence). Trimming pared 3 bases from V and 5 bases from J, leaving 13 bases between. As DNA, the CDR3 is TGTGCCAGCAGCTTTCAAGTGGGTGGGGAGACCCAGTACTTC. Translating gives CASSFQVGGETQYF.

This chain connects TRBV19 to TRBJ2-6; D gene unclear. V dropped 4 bases and J dropped 0 bases, with 13 bases sitting between them. Germline V gives CDR1 LNHDA, CDR2 SQIVND (reference sequence). This CDR3 spans 17 amino acids. Here the CDR3 DNA reads TGTGCCAGTAGTAAGTACTTTCACGGCTCTGGGGCCAACGTCCTGACTTTC. This translates into CASSKYFHGSGANVLTF.

V is TRBV7-9 and J is TRBJ2-5, with 8 bases fitting TRBD1. The CDR3 has 16 amino acids. With 2 bases clipped from V and 2 bases from J, the junction kept 7 bases outside the gene matches. Germline V gene sequence: CDR1 SEHNR, CDR2 FQNEAQ (reference sequence). For the CDR3, the DNA is TGTGCCAGCAGCTTATTCTCGGGACAGGCACAAGAGACCCAGTACTTC. It yields the protein CASSLFSGQAQETQYF.

The V and J genes are TRBV10-2 and TRBJ2-3, with 11 bases fitting TRBD2. The CDR3 is 16 amino acids. Per the germline V gene, CDR1 is WSHSY and CDR2 is SAAADI. Trimming removed 5 bases from V and 2 bases from J; junction bases left unmatched: 6. As DNA, the CDR3 is TGCGCCAGCAGTCTAGCGGGGGGCCTCTCCACAGATACGCAGTATTTT. It codes for CASSLAGGLSTDTQYF.

The chain has TRBV29-1 and TRBJ1-6, with a tentative D call TRBD1 (6 bases). There are 15 residues in the CDR3. V was shortened by 4 bases and J by 4 bases, with 14 bases between the two germline ends. In germline, CDR1 is SQVTM, CDR2 ANQGSEA. CDR3 in amino acids: CSVVTGTLYNSPLHF. The CDR3 nucleotides read TGCAGCGTTGTTACAGGGACGCTATATAATTCACCCCTCCACTTT. The variable domain in full, with the rest retrieved from reference TRBV29-1 and TRBJ1-6, is SAVISQKPSRDICQRGTSLTIQCQVDSQVTMMFWYRQQPGQSLTLIATANQGSEATYESGFVIDKFPISRPNLTFSTLTVSNMSPEDSSIYLCSVVTGTLYNSPLHFGNGTRLTVT.

The V call is TRBV7-2, the J call TRBJ1-1; the D gene is possibly TRBD1 (6 bases). The CDR3 has 16 amino acids. Germline CDR1 reads SGHTA; CDR2 reads FQGNSA. With 0 bases removed from V and 3 bases from J, the gap between germline ends came to 14 bases. The CDR3 DNA sequence: TGTGCCAGCAGCTTAGCGTGGCCAGGGGCCTACACTGAAGCTTTCTTT. This codes for CASSLAWPGAYTEAFF.

J is TRBJ2-5 and V is TRBV11-2; maybe TRBD1 (6 bases). With 0 bases removed from V and 4 bases from J, the gap between germline ends came to 12 bases. Looked up from germline, CDR1 is SGHAT and CDR2 is FQNNGV. This CDR3 has 15 residues. DNA for the CDR3: TGTGCCAGCAGCTTAGAGGGGGCCAGGGGAGAGACCCAGTACTTC. Translating gives CASSLEGARGETQYF.

The rearrangement joins TRBV19 to TRBJ2-1; the D gene is possibly TRBD1 (7 bases). Germline CDR1 and CDR2: LNHDA and SQIVND (reference sequence). CDR3 length: 16 amino acids. Trimming stripped 0 bases from V and 8 bases from J, with 17 bases between. CDR3 nucleotides: TGTGCCAGTAGTATAGAGCAGGGGGGTGTTCGCGATGAGCAGTTCTTC. Protein: CASSIEQGGVRDEQFF.

V usage is TRBV19 and J usage is TRBJ2-7; tentatively, D is TRBD2 (6 bases). In germline, CDR1 is LNHDA, CDR2 SQIVND (reference sequence). The germline V and J ends were trimmed by 5 bases and 11 bases, with 22 bases remaining between them. The CDR3 loop spans 14 amino acids. CDR3 coding DNA: TGTGCCAGTAGTCCGGGAGAAATCGAAAGAGGCAAGTACTTC. Its protein is CASSPGEIERGKYF.

The chain joins TRBV7-9 to TRBJ2-1, with D maybe TRBD2 (6 bases). CDR3 length: 14 amino acids. Germline-derived CDR1 and CDR2 are SEHNR and FQNEAQ (reference sequence). Trimming left V 4 bases short and J 6 bases short, with 13 bases between. CDR3 protein: CASSSPGVLNEQFF. The CDR3 coding sequence is TGTGCCAGCAGCTCCCCGGGGGTACTCAATGAGCAGTTCTTC.

The chain is built from TRBV7-3 and TRBJ2-7, with D possibly TRBD1 on 5 matching bases. CDR3 size: 13 residues. Germline assignment: CDR1 SGHTA and CDR2 FQGTGA. Trimming shortened V by 8 bases and J by 2 bases, and 13 bases separated the two germline ends. CDR3 protein: CASSQQATYEQYF. CDR3 bases: TGTGCCAGCTCGCAACAGGCGACCTACGAGCAGTACTTC.

The chain is built from TRBV28 and TRBJ1-5; the D is unclear. The CDR3 loop spans 10 amino acids. Germline CDR1 reads MDHEN; CDR2 reads SYDVKM. V was shortened by 6 bases and J by 6 bases, with 3 bases between the two germline ends. CDR3 sequence reads: CASSVQPQHF. CDR3 nucleotides: TGTGCCAGCAGCGTTCAGCCCCAGCATTTT.

This chain joins TRBV9 and TRBJ2-7; D not certain. The CDR3 consists of 14 residues. Trimming removed 3 bases from V and 2 bases from J, with 12 bases in between. Germline V lookup: CDR1 SGDLS, CDR2 YYNGEE. CDR3 region: CASSAEAVAYEQYF. For the CDR3, the DNA is TGTGCCAGCAGCGCCGAGGCCGTGGCCTACGAGCAGTACTTC.

V is TRBV3-1 (or the pseudogene TRBV3-2) and J is TRBJ2-4, with D tentatively TRBD2 (6 bases). The CDR3 sequence is 15 residues long. Germline V gene sequence: CDR1 LGHDT, CDR2 YNNKEL (reference sequence). V was shortened by 4 bases and J by 3 bases, with 13 bases between the two germline ends. As DNA, the CDR3 is TGTGCCAGCAGCCGAAGCGGGCAGGGCAAAAACATTCAGTACTTC. It translates to CASSRSGQGKNIQYF.

The chain couples TRBV12-3 or TRBV12-4 to TRBJ1-4, with D perhaps matching TRBD1 (5 bases). V was shortened by 10 bases and J by 8 bases, with 17 bases between the two germline ends. CDR3 length: 13 residues. DNA for the CDR3: TGTGCCACCAAGACCGGGGGATCGGAAAAACTGTTTTTT. Protein sequence: CATKTGGSEKLFF.

The chain has TRBV28 and TRBJ1-2; 8 positions agree with TRBD1. Germline trimming cut 5 bases from V and 4 bases from J; bases unmatched to any gene: 9. Germline V gene lookup returns CDR1 MDHEN and CDR2 SYDVKM. The CDR3 has 15 residues. This CDR3 is CASSIGTGDPYGYTF. The CDR3, as DNA: TGTGCCAGCAGTATAGGGACAGGAGATCCCTATGGCTACACCTTC.

CDR3: CASSVGTDLNYGYTF. CDR3 DNA sequence: TGTGCCAGCAGCGTAGGGACAGATCTTAACTATGGCTACACCTTC. The rearrangement links TRBV9 to TRBJ1-2, with D possibly matching TRBD1 (6 bases). Deletions cut 0 bases from V and 1 base from J, with 10 bases between. This CDR3 region has 15 residues. The germline gives CDR1 SGDLS, CDR2 YYNGEE.

The gene calls are TRBV28 and TRBJ1-4; 10 nucleotides align to TRBD1. Trimming removed 7 bases from V and 8 bases from J; junction bases left unmatched: 10. This CDR3 is built from 15 residues. Germline values: CDR1 MDHEN, CDR2 SYDVKM. Here the CDR3 reads CASTSRTGGREKLFF. CDR3 coding DNA: TGTGCCAGCACCTCTCGGACAGGGGGACGCGAAAAACTGTTTTTT. Combining the CDR3 with reference TRBV28 and TRBJ1-4 gives the whole variable domain DVKVTQSSRYLVKRTGEKVFLECVQDMDHENMFWYRQDPGLGLRLIYFSYDVKMKEKGDIPEGYSVSREKKERFSLILESASTNQTSMYLCASTSRTGGREKLFFGSGTQLSVL.

V gene TRBV5-8 combines with J gene TRBJ2-7; no firm D call. This CDR3 comprises 12 residues. Per germline, CDR1 SGHTS and CDR2 YDEGEE. The germline V and J ends were trimmed by 1 base and 11 bases, with 13 bases remaining between them. CDR3 sequence (DNA): TGTGCCAGCAGCTTGACACCTTTCGAAGAGTACTTC. It is translated as CASSLTPFEEYF.

The chain joins TRBV11-2 to TRBJ2-7, with D possibly being TRBD1 (5 bases). Germline assignment: CDR1 SGHAT and CDR2 FQNNGV. This CDR3 is built from 15 residues. Trimming stripped 0 bases from V and 4 bases from J, with 13 bases between. CDR3 DNA sequence: TGTGCCAGCAGCTTAGAAGGGGCAACCACGTACGAGCAGTACTTC. Protein product: CASSLEGATTYEQYF.

The chain links TRBV7-9 to TRBJ2-3; D is undetermined. This CDR3 contains 16 residues. The germline CDR1 and CDR2 sequences are SEHNR and FQNEAQ (reference sequence). Trimming stripped 4 bases from V and 2 bases from J, with 16 bases between. The CDR3 region is CASSSRPGQDTDTQYF. Here the CDR3 DNA reads TGTGCCAGCAGCTCGCGGCCGGGCCAGGACACAGATACGCAGTATTTT.

The chain joins TRBV19 to TRBJ2-7, with a weak D call TRBD2 (6 bases). Between the trimmed V and J ends, which lost 6 bases and 2 bases, there was a span of 14 bases. The CDR3 is made up of 14 amino acids. Looked up from germline, CDR1 is LNHDA and CDR2 is SQIVND (reference sequence). CDR3 sequence (DNA): TGTGCCAGTAGGGGAAGATGGGGGGCCTACGAGCAGTACTTC. Translating it yields CASRGRWGAYEQYF.

V is TRBV7-9 and J is TRBJ1-2; D remains unclear. The CDR3 extends over 12 amino acids. The V gene lost 3 bases and the J gene lost 5 bases, with 7 bases spanning the gap. The germline V gene encodes CDR1 SEHNR and CDR2 FQNEAQ (reference sequence). The CDR3 DNA follows: TGTGCCAGCAGCTTCTCTGATTATGGCTACACCTTC. It codes for CASSFSDYGYTF. Full variable domain (missing parts from reference TRBV7-9 and TRBJ1-2): DTGVSQNPRHKITKRGQNVTFRCDPISEHNRLYWYRQTLGQGPEFLTYFQNEAQLEKSRLLSDRFSAERPKGSFSTLEIQRTEQGDSAMYLCASSFSDYGYTFGSGTRLTVV.

The V gene is TRBV12-1, the J gene TRBJ2-7; the table's D call TRBD2 went unverified against the DNA. TRBV12-1 is classified as a pseudogene. The CDR3 has 17 residues. This chain's CDR3 is CASSPLAGGPSSYEQYF. The CDR3 DNA reads as TGTGCCAGCAGCCCACTAGCGGGGGGGCCGAGCTCCTACGAGCAGTACTTC.

The chain combines TRBV11-2 with TRBJ1-2; D perhaps matches TRBD1 (5 bases). V gave up 5 bases and J gave up 4 bases, with 11 bases separating them. Germline V gives CDR1 SGHAT, CDR2 FQNNGV. CDR3 length: 13 amino acids. The CDR3 DNA sequence: TGTGCCAGCAGCCGGGGACGGAGCTATGGCTACACCTTC. Translation: CASSRGRSYGYTF.

This sequence joins TRBV19 and TRBJ1-5; tentative D call: TRBD1 (5 bases). The CDR3 consists of 15 residues. Germline CDR1 reads LNHDA; CDR2 reads SQIVND (reference sequence). The V end was cut by 8 bases, the J end by 0 bases, with 14 bases between. CDR3 DNA: TGTGCCAGTCAGGCCGGGACGCATAGCAATCAGCCCCAGCATTTT. Amino acids: CASQAGTHSNQPQHF.

This chain uses TRBV9 with TRBJ1-2; no definite D call. CDR3 length equals 14 residues. CDR1 SGDLS and CDR2 YYNGEE come from the germline V gene. Trimming removed 0 bases at V and 8 bases at J, with 14 bases between. The CDR3 loop is CASSVGAAGVGYTF. The CDR3 region has the DNA TGTGCCAGCAGCGTAGGGGCGGCTGGGGTGGGCTACACCTTC. Complete variable domain (other parts from reference TRBV9 and TRBJ1-2): DSGVTQTPKHLITATGQRVTLRCSPRSGDLSVYWYQQSLDQGLQFLIQYYNGEERAKGNILERFSAQQFPDLHSELNLSSLELGDSALYFCASSVGAAGVGYTFGSGTRLTVV.

The gene calls are TRBV6-5 and TRBJ2-1, with 9 bases matching TRBD2. The trim removed 7 bases at V and 9 bases at J, leaving 13 bases unmatched. This CDR3 spans 15 amino acids. Germline V gene sequence: CDR1 MNHEY, CDR2 SVGAGI. DNA of the CDR3: TGTGCCAGCATAGCCTGGGCGGGGGGGTCTCTTGAGCAGTTCTTC. Translated: CASIAWAGGSLEQFF.